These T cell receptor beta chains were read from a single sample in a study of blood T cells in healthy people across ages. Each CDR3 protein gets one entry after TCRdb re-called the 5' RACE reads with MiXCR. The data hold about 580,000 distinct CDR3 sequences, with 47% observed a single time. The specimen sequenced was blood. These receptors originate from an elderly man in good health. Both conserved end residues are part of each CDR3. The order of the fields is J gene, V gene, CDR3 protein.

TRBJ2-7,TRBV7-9,CASSTQTGSSSEQYF
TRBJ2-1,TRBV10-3,CAISARLAESSYNEQFF
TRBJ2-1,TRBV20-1,CSARVDIYNEQFF
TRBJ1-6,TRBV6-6,CASTLRSAGSPLHF
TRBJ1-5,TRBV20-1,CSAGEGNQPQHF
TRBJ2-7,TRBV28,CASRLTGTPYEQYF
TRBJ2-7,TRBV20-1,CSARDRFEQYF
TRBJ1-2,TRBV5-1,CASSVKGPHYGYTF
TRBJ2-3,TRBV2,CASTRSTDTQYF
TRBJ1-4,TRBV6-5,CASSYGAGHRATNEKLFF
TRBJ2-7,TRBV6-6,CASSYRSGGLETLYF
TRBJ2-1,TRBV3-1,CASSQGTTYNEQFF
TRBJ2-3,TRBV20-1,CSANGQGQGFGTDTQYF
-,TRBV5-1,CASSWTSGIYNEQYF
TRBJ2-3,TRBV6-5,CASRTATGSTDTQYF